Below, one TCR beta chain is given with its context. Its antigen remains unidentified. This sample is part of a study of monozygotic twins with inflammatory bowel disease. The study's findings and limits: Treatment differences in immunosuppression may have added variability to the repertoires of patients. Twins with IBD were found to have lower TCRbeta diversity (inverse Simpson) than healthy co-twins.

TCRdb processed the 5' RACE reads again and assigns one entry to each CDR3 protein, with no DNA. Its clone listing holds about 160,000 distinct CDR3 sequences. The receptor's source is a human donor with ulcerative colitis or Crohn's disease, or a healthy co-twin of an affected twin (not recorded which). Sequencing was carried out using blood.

CDR3 in amino acids: CSASRFGPHGQPQHF. The V gene is TRBV20-1, the J gene TRBJ1-5; absent DNA, TCRdb's TRBD1 call cannot be checked. Germline V gene sequence: CDR1 DFQATT, CDR2 SNEGSKA (reference sequence). This CDR3 comprises 15 residues.